One sample yielded the 25 T cell receptor beta chains listed below, sequenced in a study of blood T cell repertoires in COVID-19. The protocol was immunoSEQ multiplex PCR, while the TCRdb copy is restricted to in-frame clones and leaves out a portion. The table lists roughly 150,000 clones, more than 85% of them singletons. The sample comprised peripheral blood. The origin of the receptors is a woman aged 60-70 years with COVID-19, enrolled during active disease.

The rearrangement links TRBV4-1 to TRBJ1-2, with TRBD1 matching 7 bases. The CDR3 length is 19 residues. V lost 0 bases to trimming and J lost 5 bases; unmatched junction nucleotides: 18. Germline lookup yields CDR1 MGHRA and CDR2 YSYEKL. CDR3 region: CASSQESKLLQGPLYGYTF. DNA of the CDR3: TGCGCCAGCAGCCAAGAAAGCAAGTTACTACAGGGGCCCCTATATGGCTACACCTTC.

Details on this clone: This CDR3 is missing its conserved last phenylalanine or tryptophan, likely due to a read error. V usage is TRBV7-8 and J usage is TRBJ1-2; D is possibly TRBD1 (6 bases). The V end lost 0 bases, the J end lost 2 bases, and 13 bases lay between the germline ends. CDR1 is SGHVS and CDR2 is FQNEAQ in the germline V gene. The length of the CDR3 is 16 residues. Written as DNA, the CDR3 is TGTGCCAGCAGCTTAGCGCGAATAACAGGGAACTATGGCTACACCCTC. Translating gives CASSLARITGNYGYTL.

The chain recombines TRBV28 with TRBJ2-1; 7 bases match TRBD2. Germline assignment: CDR1 MDHEN and CDR2 SYDVKM. Trimming removed 6 bases from V and 7 bases from J; junction bases left unmatched: 15. This CDR3 has 16 amino acids. CDR3 DNA sequence: TGTGCCAGCAGCCTGGCGGGGAGGGGCCGTCGGAATGAGCAGTTCTTC. Its protein is CASSLAGRGRRNEQFF.

The chain couples TRBV2 to TRBJ1-2; D possibly corresponds to TRBD1 (5 bases). The CDR3 has 16 amino acids. Germline V gene sequence: CDR1 SNHLY, CDR2 FYNNEI. V was shortened by 2 bases and J by 6 bases, with 19 bases between the two germline ends. CDR3 sequence: CASSERASGGGHGYTF. In DNA form, the CDR3 reads TGTGCCAGCAGTGAACGAGCGTCCGGGGGAGGACATGGCTACACCTTC. Complete variable domain (other parts from reference TRBV2 and TRBJ1-2): EPEVTQTPSHQVTQMGQEVILRCVPISNHLYFYWYRQILGQKVEFLVSFYNNEISEKSEIFDDQFSVERPDGSNFTLKIRSTKLEDSAMYFCASSERASGGGHGYTFGSGTRLTVV.

The J gene is TRBJ1-2, the V gene TRBV9; possibly TRBD1 for D (6 bases). Germline lookup yields CDR1 SGDLS and CDR2 YYNGEE. Between the trimmed V and J ends, which lost 3 bases and 4 bases, there was a span of 22 bases. The CDR3 sequence is 17 residues long. CDR3 DNA: TGTGCCAGCAGCGGGGATAGGGGGTTGGGGTCTGGCTATGGCTACACCTTC. This translates into CASSGDRGLGSGYGYTF.

This clone was seen once. This chain joins TRBV5-4 and TRBJ2-3; TRBD2 might be the D (6 bases). Trimming pared 4 bases from V and 4 bases from J, leaving 19 bases between. The germline gives CDR1 SGHNT, CDR2 YYREEE (reference sequence). This CDR3 is 16 amino acids long. CDR3 coding DNA: TGTGCCAGCAGCCCTCCGGGAGCCCGACCCCCAGATACGCAGTATTTT. As protein: CASSPPGARPPDTQYF.

The rearrangement joins TRBV18 to TRBJ1-1; the D gene is possibly TRBD1 (6 bases). CDR3 length: 16 residues. Trimming took 4 bases from V and 1 from J, leaving 16 bases between them. From germline, CDR1 is KGHSH and CDR2 LQKENI. CDR3 protein: CASSRTEITPNTEAFF. CDR3 DNA sequence: TGTGCCAGCTCACGGACAGAAATCACTCCGAACACTGAAGCTTTCTTT. The full variable domain, rest sourced from reference TRBV18 and TRBJ1-1, is NAGVMQNPRHLVRRRGQEARLRCSPMKGHSHVYWYRQLPEEGLKFMVYLQKENIIDESGMPKERFSAEFPKEGPSILRIQQVVRGDSAAYFCASSRTEITPNTEAFFGQGTRLTVV.

DNA of the CDR3: TGTGCCAGCAGATCCAGCGGGGGGGCCGGGGAGACCCAGTACTTC. This sequence encodes CASRSSGGAGETQYF. The V gene is TRBV7-2, the J gene TRBJ2-5, with 10 bases fitting TRBD2. The V and J ends lost 6 bases and 5 bases, in that order; junction bases with no gene match: 9. Germline V gene lookup returns CDR1 SGHTA and CDR2 FQGNSA. This CDR3 is 15 amino acids long.

The gene calls are TRBV14 and TRBJ2-2; a weak D match, TRBD2 (6 bases). Looked up from germline, CDR1 is SGHDN and CDR2 is FVKESK. The CDR3 has 17 amino acids. V was trimmed by 3 bases and J by 1 base, leaving 15 bases between them. CDR3 sequence reads: CASSHGQGGENTGELFF. The CDR3 region has the DNA TGTGCCAGCAGCCATGGTCAGGGAGGCGAGAACACCGGGGAGCTGTTTTTT.

This sequence joins TRBV29-1 and TRBJ2-1, with D maybe TRBD1 (5 bases). CDR1 is SQVTM, CDR2 ANQGSEA, per germline. This CDR3 is built from 12 residues. Trimming left V 6 bases short and J 6 bases short, with 12 bases between. The CDR3 DNA reads TGCAGCGTGGTTCCGACAGCCAATGAGCAGTTCTTC. Translating it yields CSVVPTANEQFF.

The CDR3 spells CASSYSYSGYKGYTF. The CDR3 nucleotides are TGTGCCAGCAGTTACTCGTATTCGGGGTATAAGGGCTACACCTTC. The chain is built from TRBV6-6 and TRBJ1-2; no firm D call. Germline V lookup: CDR1 MNHNY, CDR2 SVGAGI (reference sequence). Trimming stripped 0 bases from V and 8 bases from J, with 16 bases between. The CDR3 is 15 amino acids.

The chain recombines TRBV5-1 with TRBJ1-4, with 7 bases matching TRBD1. CDR3 size: 14 residues. CDR1 and CDR2 (germline): SGHRS, YFSETQ. The J segment lost 7 bases and the V segment lost 4 bases, leaving 7 bases of the junction unmatched. The CDR3 here is CASSLDRVGEKLFF. The CDR3 DNA follows: TGCGCCAGCAGCCTCGACAGGGTGGGTGAAAAACTGTTTTTT.

This clone has only one observation. CDR3 DNA: TGTGCCAGTAGTAGCCAGGGTGCTAGGGAGACCCAGTACTTC. Protein: CASSSQGARETQYF. V and J are TRBV19 and TRBJ2-5; D is possibly TRBD1 (5 bases). V was shortened by 4 bases and J by 5 bases, with 14 bases between the two germline ends. This CDR3 has 14 residues. CDR1 and CDR2 (germline): LNHDA, SQIVND (reference sequence).

The chain carries TRBV29-1 and TRBJ1-4; maybe TRBD1 (5 bases). The CDR3 sequence is 15 residues long. Trimming took 4 bases from V and 7 from J, leaving 19 bases between them. Germline CDR1 is SQVTM and CDR2 is ANQGSEA. CDR3 sequence: CSVAGFPGGLEKLFF. The CDR3, as DNA: TGCAGCGTTGCCGGATTTCCCGGGGGTCTTGAAAAACTGTTTTTT.

The chain joins TRBV20-1 to TRBJ2-1; D not resolved. The germline CDR1 and CDR2 sequences are DFQATT and SNEGSKA (reference sequence). The CDR3 covers 10 residues. Trimming cost V 3 bases and J 9 bases, with 6 bases left between them. The CDR3 sequence is CSASYPEQFF. The DNA for the CDR3 is TGCAGTGCTAGTTATCCTGAGCAGTTCTTC.

This chain connects TRBV5-1 to TRBJ1-1, with 7 bases identical to TRBD1. V dropped 4 bases and J dropped 4; count of bases not matched to a gene: 10. The CDR3 spans 15 residues. Germline V gene data show CDR1 as SGHRS and CDR2 as YFSETQ. CDR3 bases: TGCGCCAGCAGCGCACCGACAGGGCAGGCCACTGAAGCTTTCTTT. Its protein is CASSAPTGQATEAFF.

This clone was counted between two and nine times. The chain is built from TRBV2 and TRBJ1-1, with D possibly TRBD1 on 6 matching bases. This CDR3 is 16 amino acids long. V lost 2 bases to trimming and J lost 0 bases, with 13 bases between them. Germline loops: CDR1 SNHLY, CDR2 FYNNEI. The CDR3, as DNA: TGTGCCAGCAGTGAACAGTCAGGGGACATGAACACTGAAGCTTTCTTT. Translated, it gives CASSEQSGDMNTEAFF.

The chain is built from TRBV11-2 and TRBJ1-5; D is unresolved. The germline CDR1 and CDR2 sequences are SGHAT and FQNNGV. CDR3 length: 13 residues. V was trimmed by 0 bases and J by 7 bases, leaving 7 bases between them. The DNA for the CDR3 is TGTGCCAGCAGCTTAGATCGGGAACAGCCCCAGCATTTT. Translation gives CASSLDREQPQHF.

To note about this clone: This specimen includes other DNA sequences encoding the same CDR3. The genes are TRBV6-5 and TRBJ1-1, with TRBD1 as a possible D gene (5 bases). Germline lookup yields CDR1 MNHEY and CDR2 SVGAGI. Trimming removed 5 bases at V and 1 base at J, with 11 bases between. This CDR3 spans 14 amino acids. The CDR3 bases are TGTGCCAGCAGTAACGACAGAGGGAACACTGAAGCTTTCTTT. This translates into CASSNDRGNTEAFF.

This clone has just a few counts. This chain links TRBV5-1 with TRBJ2-7, with 8 nucleotides matching TRBD1. V was pared by 4 bases and J by 2 bases, with 5 bases of the junction left unmatched. The CDR3 has 14 residues. The V gene's germline CDR1 is SGHRS and CDR2 YFSETQ. This CDR3 reads CASSPGTGPYEQYF. CDR3 nucleotides: TGCGCCAGCAGCCCTGGGACAGGCCCCTACGAGCAGTACTTC.

The gene calls are TRBV7-2 and TRBJ2-7; TRBD1 might be the D (7 bases). The CDR3 consists of 17 residues. V lost 5 bases and J lost 1, with 21 bases in between. Germline V CDR1 and CDR2: SGHTA, FQGNSA. CDR3 region: CASSGGGANTISYEQYF. The CDR3 nucleotides are TGTGCCAGCAGCGGAGGGGGCGCAAATACAATTTCCTACGAGCAGTACTTC.

The chain employs TRBV20-1 and TRBJ2-7; 9 bases are shared with TRBD1. Trimming at V came to 3 bases and at J to 5 bases, leaving 2 bases not matched to a gene. The length of the CDR3 is 12 residues. Germline CDR1 and CDR2: DFQATT and SNEGSKA (reference sequence). CDR3 DNA sequence: TGCAGTGCTAGTTGGACAGGGGACGAGCAGTACTTC. Translated: CSASWTGDEQYF.

The rearrangement uses TRBV5-4 and TRBJ1-6; D uncertain. CDR3 length: 12 residues. Trimming shortened V by 5 bases and J by 10 bases, and 10 bases separated the two germline ends. Germline loops: CDR1 SGHNT, CDR2 YYREEE (reference sequence). CDR3 DNA: TGTGCCAGCAGAAGAGAGTTATCACCCCTCCACTTT. Its protein is CASRRELSPLHF. Complete variable domain (other parts from reference TRBV5-4 and TRBJ1-6): ETGVTQSPTHLIKTRGQQVTLRCSSQSGHNTVSWYQQALGQGPQFIFQYYREEENGRGNFPPRFSGLQFPNYSSELNVNALELDDSALYLCASRRELSPLHFGNGTRLTVT.

The genes are TRBV4-2 and TRBJ2-1; TRBD2 matches 11 bases. The CDR3 length is 15 residues. Germline CDR1 and CDR2: LGHNA and YNFKEQ. J lost 10 bases, V lost 1 base, and 6 bases had no gene match. Here the CDR3 reads CASSQVSGGAGEQFF. CDR3 DNA: TGTGCCAGCAGCCAAGTTAGCGGGGGGGCTGGGGAGCAGTTCTTC.

The chain is built from TRBV19 and TRBJ2-7; TRBD1 agrees at 7 bases. J gave up 6 bases and V 5 bases, and 13 bases lay outside the gene matches. Germline CDR1 LNHDA, CDR2 SQIVND (reference sequence). The CDR3 is 15 amino acids. CDR3 DNA sequence: TGTGCCAGTAGTCCCCAGACAGGGAGCGTCTCCGAGCAGTACTTC. Protein: CASSPQTGSVSEQYF.